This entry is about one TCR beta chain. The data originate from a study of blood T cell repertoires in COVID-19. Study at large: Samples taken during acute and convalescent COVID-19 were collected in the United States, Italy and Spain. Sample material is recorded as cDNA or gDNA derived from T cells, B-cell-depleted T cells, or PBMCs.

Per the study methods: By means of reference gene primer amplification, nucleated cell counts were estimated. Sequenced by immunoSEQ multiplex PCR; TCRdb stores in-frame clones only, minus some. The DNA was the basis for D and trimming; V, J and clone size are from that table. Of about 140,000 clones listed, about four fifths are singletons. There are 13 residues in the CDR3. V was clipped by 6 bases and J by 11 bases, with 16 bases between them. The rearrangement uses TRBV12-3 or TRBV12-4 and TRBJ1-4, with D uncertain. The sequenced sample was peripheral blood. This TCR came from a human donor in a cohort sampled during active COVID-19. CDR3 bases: TGTGCCAGCAGCTCGAGCGCGGATCAGAAACTGTTTTTT. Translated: CASSSSADQKLFF.